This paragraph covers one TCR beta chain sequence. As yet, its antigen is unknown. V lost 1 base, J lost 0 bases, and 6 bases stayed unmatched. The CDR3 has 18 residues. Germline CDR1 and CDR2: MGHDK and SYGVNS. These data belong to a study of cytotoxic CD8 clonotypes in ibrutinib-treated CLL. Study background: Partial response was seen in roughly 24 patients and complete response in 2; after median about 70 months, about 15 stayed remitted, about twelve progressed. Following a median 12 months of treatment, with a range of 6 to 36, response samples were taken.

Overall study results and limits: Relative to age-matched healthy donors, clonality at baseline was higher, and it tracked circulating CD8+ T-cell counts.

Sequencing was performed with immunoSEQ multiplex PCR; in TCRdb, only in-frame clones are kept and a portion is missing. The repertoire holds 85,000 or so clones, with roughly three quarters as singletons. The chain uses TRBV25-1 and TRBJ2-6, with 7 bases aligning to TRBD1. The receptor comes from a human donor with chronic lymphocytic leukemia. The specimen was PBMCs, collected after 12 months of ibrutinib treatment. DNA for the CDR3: TGTGCCAGCAGTGAATGGCAGGGGGTAAACTCTGGGGCCAACGTCCTGACTTTC. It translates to CASSEWQGVNSGANVLTF.